This TCR beta chain was observed in a study of blood T cell repertoires in COVID-19 (TCRdb year 2020). About the full investigation: Collaborator samples came from the United States, Italy and Spain and covered acute and convalescent phases of COVID-19. The dataset comprised deeply sampled blood TCRbeta repertoires from subjects exposed to, actively infected with, or recovered from COVID-19. Where HLA class I and class II types were available, the types were taken from metadata supplied by the sample provider, not from assay-based typing. A de-identified subject ID, COVID-19 status, age in years and sex were almost always included in the sample metadata. The samples were drawn from two sources: the first 160 participants of the ongoing ImmuneRACE study, and 1,000 to 1,500 subjects contributed by 6 global collaborators. A freely available public database, intended as a resource for researchers studying the immune response to SARS-CoV-2, is where the repertoires were released. The prospective study material was composed of cDNA or gDNA derived from T cells, B-cell-depleted T cells, or PBMCs. Study-wide findings and limitations: The amount of clinical and demographic metadata varied by source and participant and was provided uncurated.

CDR1 and CDR2 are drawn from the germline V gene: MDHEN, SYDVKM. V sheds 5 bases and J sheds 4 bases, leaving 6 bases between their ends. The CDR3 has 13 amino acids, counting the end cysteine and phenylalanine. Only CDR3 DNA remains: 39 bases, in frame from the first base. About this clone: What antigen it recognizes has not been identified. No quality values exist for individual bases; no much larger clone is one base distant.

The immunoSEQ Assay, a bias-controlled multiplex PCR, was used to amplify TCRbeta CDR3 regions from genomic DNA. The original pipeline was this. The number of nucleated cells in each sample was estimated from the amplification of reference gene primers within the assay. To quantify the absolute abundance of each unique TCRbeta CDR3 rearrangement, sequence reads were collapsed and filtered. For each sample, productive Simpson clonality was calculated by taking the square root of Simpson's diversity index across productive rearrangements. In its TCRdb copy, this immuneACCESS table keeps in-frame sequences only and misses some clones. Where compared with another copy, unresolved V genes explain less than half of these, and the others have no known cause. Clone size and the V and J calls come from that table; the DNA yielded D and trimming. For this sample there are 90,000 to 110,000 clones; 82% appear just once. The leading ten clones occupy about 16% of the sample.

Each collaborating institution followed its own protocols to collect whole blood in K2EDTA tubes. Collaborator samples were shipped for TCRbeta analysis as frozen whole blood, isolated PBMCs, or DNA extracted from either sample type. The chain was built from TRBV28 and TRBJ2-6; too little of a D gene remains to name it. This TCR was sampled from a woman aged 80 or over with acute or convalescent COVID-19. The source material was peripheral blood. The base sequence is TGTGCCAGCAGTGGCACCGGGGCCAACGTCCTGACTTTC. This gives the protein CASSGTGANVLTF.